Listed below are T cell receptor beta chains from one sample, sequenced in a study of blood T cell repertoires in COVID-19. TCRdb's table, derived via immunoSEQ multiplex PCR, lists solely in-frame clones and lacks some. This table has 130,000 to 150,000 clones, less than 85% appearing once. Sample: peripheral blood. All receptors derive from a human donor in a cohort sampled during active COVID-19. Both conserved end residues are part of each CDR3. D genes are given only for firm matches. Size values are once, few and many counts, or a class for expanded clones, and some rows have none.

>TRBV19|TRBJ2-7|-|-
TGTGCCAGTAGTATGGCACAGGGCTACGAGCAGTACTTC
CASSMAQGYEQYF
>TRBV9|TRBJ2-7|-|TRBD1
TGTGCCAGCAGCGCCCGGACAGGGGAAAGAACCGAGCAGTACTTC
CASSARTGERTEQYF
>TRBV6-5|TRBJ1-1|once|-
TGTGCCAGCAGCATAGCGGGGAACACTGAAGCTTTCTTT
CASSIAGNTEAFF
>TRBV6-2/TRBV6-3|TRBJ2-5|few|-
TGTGCCAGCAGTTACGGCATAGAATGGGGGGACCAAGAGACCCAGTACTTC
CASSYGIEWGDQETQYF
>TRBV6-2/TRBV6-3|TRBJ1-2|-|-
TGTGCCAGCAGTTACTCGAGGGCAACTGATGGCTACACCTTC
CASSYSRATDGYTF
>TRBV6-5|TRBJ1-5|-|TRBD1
TGTGCCTGCAAATTACCGGGACAGGGCCAGCAGCCCCAGCATTTT
CACKLPGQGQQPQHF
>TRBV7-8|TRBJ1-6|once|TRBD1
TGTGCCAGCAGCCCGGGACAGGGGGCGAATGTGGCACCCCTCCACTTT
CASSPGQGANVAPLHF
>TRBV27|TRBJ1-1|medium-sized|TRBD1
TGTGCCAGCAGTGACAGGGGGCCCACTGAAGCTTTCTTT
CASSDRGPTEAFF
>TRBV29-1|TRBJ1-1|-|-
TGCAGCGCCGCGTCCGGGGGGATGAACACTGAAGCTTTCTTT
CSAASGGMNTEAFF
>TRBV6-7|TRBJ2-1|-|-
TGTGCCAGCGACCCGGGACTCACACCCACCAATGAGCAGTTCTTC
CASDPGLTPTNEQFF
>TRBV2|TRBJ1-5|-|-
TGTGCCAGCAGTGAATTCTCTAGGGGACAGCCCCAGCATTTT
CASSEFSRGQPQHF
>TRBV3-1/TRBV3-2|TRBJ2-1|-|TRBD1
TGTGCCAGCAGCCAAGCACAGGGGGGCCAGAGCAATGAGCAGTTCTTC
CASSQAQGGQSNEQFF
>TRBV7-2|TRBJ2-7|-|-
TGTGCCAGCAGCTTAGCTCCGGCAGGGGCCCTCTACGAGCAGTACTTC
CASSLAPAGALYEQYF
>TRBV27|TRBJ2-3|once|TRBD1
TGTGCCAGCAGGAAACAGGGGGCGAAGAAAATCGATACGCAGTATTTT
CASRKQGAKKIDTQYF
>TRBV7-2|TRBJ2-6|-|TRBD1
TGTGCCAGCAGCCAGCAGGGGGCTGGGGCCAACGTCCTGACTTTC
CASSQQGAGANVLTF
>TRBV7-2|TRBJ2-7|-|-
TGTGCCAGCAGCACCCGACAGTTCTACGAGCAGTACTTC
CASSTRQFYEQYF
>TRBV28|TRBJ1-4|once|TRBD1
TGTGCCAGCACAGGGGGCGTAAATGAAAAACTGTTTTTT
CASTGGVNEKLFF
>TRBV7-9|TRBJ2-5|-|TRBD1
TGTGCCAGCAGCCAGGACAGGGACGGGGGGACCCAGTACTTC
CASSQDRDGGTQYF
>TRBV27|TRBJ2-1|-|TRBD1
TGTGCCAGCAGTCCAGACAAAGGGACAGGGCCCTACAATGAGCAGTTCTTC
CASSPDKGTGPYNEQFF
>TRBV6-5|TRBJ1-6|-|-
TGTGCCAGCAGTTTGGACAGCTCTAATTCACCCCTCCACTTT
CASSLDSSNSPLHF
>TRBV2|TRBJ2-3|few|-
TGTGCCAGCACTTCGAGGTCTCGCACAGATACGCAGTATTTT
CASTSRSRTDTQYF